The rows below give T cell receptor beta chains drawn from one sample of a study of T cells after yellow fever vaccination. TCRdb independently ran MiXCR on the 5' RACE reads; one entry per CDR3 protein. The sample has approximately 600,000 distinct CDR3 sequences; about 12% are singletons. Sequenced here: PBMCs, sampled on the day of the yellow fever booster vaccination. Source of these receptors: a young man who received the YFV17D yellow fever vaccine. CDR3s include the opening cysteine and the closing phenylalanine or tryptophan. D genes are given only for firm matches. Size is omitted from some rows. Given values are once, few, many or a class for expanded clones.

j_call,d_call,clone_size,v_call,cdr3_aa,cdr3_nt
TRBJ2-2,TRBD2,few,TRBV5-1,CASSISGRLDTGELFF,TGCGCCAGCAGCATTAGCGGGAGGTTAGACACCGGGGAGCTGTTTTTT
TRBJ1-4,-,-,TRBV20-1,CSARDGVNEKLFF,TGCAGTGCTAGAGACGGGGTTAATGAAAAACTGTTTTTT
TRBJ2-5,-,few,TRBV20-1,CSVRRDGGETQYF,TGCAGTGTCCGAAGGGATGGTGGAGAGACCCAGTACTTC
TRBJ1-1,TRBD1,-,TRBV20-1,CSANRGPEAFF,TGCAGTGCTAACAGGGGTCCTGAAGCTTTCTTT
TRBJ1-5,-,few,TRBV2,CASRRDGPHQPQHF,TGTGCCAGCAGGAGGGACGGCCCCCATCAGCCCCAGCATTTT
TRBJ2-1,TRBD1,-,TRBV24-1,CATGTGGRNEQFF,TGTGCCACCGGGACAGGGGGCCGGAATGAGCAGTTCTTC
TRBJ1-5,-,few,TRBV29-1,CSVGDVSNQPQHF,TGCAGCGTTGGGGACGTTAGCAATCAGCCCCAGCATTTT
TRBJ2-2,-,-,TRBV9,CASSARGLPDTGELFF,TGTGCCAGCAGCGCGAGAGGGCTTCCGGACACCGGGGAGCTGTTTTTT
TRBJ2-1,TRBD2,-,TRBV5-6,CASSYQREFGGNEQFF,TGTGCCAGCAGCTACCAGCGGGAGTTTGGTGGGAATGAGCAGTTCTTC
TRBJ2-7,TRBD2,-,TRBV20-1,CSAPRRTSGEGEQYF,TGCAGTGCCCCCCGGCGGACTAGCGGGGAGGGGGAGCAGTACTTC
TRBJ2-1,TRBD2,few,TRBV4-1,CASSQVWASGNEQFF,TGCGCCAGCAGCCAAGTTTGGGCTAGCGGCAATGAGCAGTTCTTC
TRBJ2-2,-,few,TRBV6-5,CASSYLPGAGGELFF,TGTGCCAGCAGTTACTTACCAGGGGCAGGGGGGGAGCTGTTTTTT
TRBJ2-7,TRBD2,-,TRBV27,CASSSFSTSSGSSYEQYF,TGTGCCAGCAGCTCCTTCTCTACTTCTAGCGGGAGCTCCTACGAGCAGTACTTC
TRBJ2-2,TRBD2,-,TRBV20-1,CSAMGRGGRASVTGELFF,TGCAGTGCTATGGGGCGGGGCGGGAGGGCCTCAGTTACCGGGGAGCTGTTTTTT
TRBJ2-7,TRBD1,-,TRBV12-3/TRBV12-4,CASSYRTGDEQYF,TGTGCCAGCAGCTACCGTACAGGGGACGAGCAGTACTTC
TRBJ2-3,TRBD1,-,TRBV7-9,CASRPIGQGGADTQYF,TGTGCCAGCAGACCCATCGGACAGGGGGGCGCAGATACGCAGTATTTT
TRBJ2-5,TRBD2,-,TRBV5-1,CASRQGLAGFQGTQYF,TGCGCCAGCAGACAGGGACTAGCGGGCTTCCAAGGGACCCAGTACTTC
TRBJ2-1,TRBD2,few,TRBV27,CATRREMAYNEQFF,TGTGCCACAAGGCGGGAGATGGCCTACAATGAGCAGTTCTTC
TRBJ1-4,-,-,TRBV20-1,CSARMAGGPEKLFF,TGCAGTGCTAGAATGGCCGGGGGACCTGAAAAACTGTTTTTT
TRBJ2-3,TRBD2,few,TRBV5-5,CASSYRDYRTDTQYF,TGTGCCAGCAGCTACCGGGACTATCGCACAGATACGCAGTATTTT
TRBJ2-1,TRBD2,few,TRBV6-2/TRBV6-3,CASSYFAGVGDEQFF,TGTGCCAGCAGTTACTTTGCGGGAGTGGGGGATGAGCAGTTCTTC
TRBJ2-7,-,few,TRBV7-2,CASSSQSLNEQYF,TGTGCCAGCAGCTCTCAGTCCTTGAACGAGCAGTACTTC
TRBJ2-1,TRBD2,few,TRBV5-5,CASTERDSYNEQFF,TGTGCCAGCACCGAGCGGGACTCCTACAATGAGCAGTTCTTC
TRBJ1-1,-,-,TRBV11-2,CASSLDHRTEAFF,TGTGCCAGCAGCTTAGATCATCGGACTGAAGCTTTCTTT
TRBJ2-3,TRBD2,few,TRBV29-1,CSLSSGGAATQYF,TGCAGCCTCTCTTCCGGGGGGGCAGCCACGCAGTATTTT
TRBJ1-4,TRBD1,-,TRBV12-3/TRBV12-4,CASRQQGAGEKLFF,TGTGCCAGCAGACAACAGGGGGCAGGTGAAAAACTGTTTTTT
TRBJ2-7,-,-,TRBV5-1,CASSLVVQYRIDEQYF,TGCGCCAGCAGCTTGGTCGTCCAATATCGGATTGACGAGCAGTACTTC
TRBJ2-1,-,-,TRBV20-1,CSARGMTGRFGGSYNEQFF,TGCAGTGCTAGGGGTATGACAGGGAGGTTTGGCGGGAGTTACAATGAGCAGTTCTTC
TRBJ2-3,-,few,TRBV7-2,CASSLNTGAPDTQYF,TGTGCCAGCAGCTTAAACACAGGTGCCCCAGATACGCAGTATTTT
TRBJ2-3,-,few,TRBV6-6,CASSSLAADTQYF,TGTGCCAGCAGTTCTCTAGCAGCAGATACGCAGTATTTT
TRBJ1-6,-,-,TRBV18,CASSPPKALLHF,TGTGCCAGCTCACCACCGAAGGCACTCCTCCACTTT
TRBJ2-4,TRBD2,-,TRBV18,CASSPASGLAKNIQYF,TGTGCCAGCTCACCAGCTAGCGGGCTAGCCAAAAACATTCAGTACTTC
TRBJ2-7,TRBD2,once,TRBV20-1,CSARGLAETYEQYF,TGCAGTGCTAGAGGGCTAGCGGAGACCTACGAGCAGTACTTC
TRBJ2-7,TRBD2,-,TRBV20-1,CNADPGLTTLQYF,TGCAATGCGGATCCGGGACTAACTACTTTGCAGTACTTC
TRBJ2-7,TRBD2,-,TRBV7-2,CASSLSWTSNAYEQYF,TGTGCCAGCAGCTTATCTTGGACTAGCAACGCTTACGAGCAGTACTTC
TRBJ2-3,TRBD2,few,TRBV2,CASSVTSGIGTDTQYF,TGTGCCAGCAGTGTGACTAGCGGGATTGGCACAGATACGCAGTATTTT
TRBJ2-1,TRBD2,few,TRBV5-8,CASSSPRGGGDEQFF,TGTGCCAGCAGCTCCCCCCGGGGGGGAGGGGATGAGCAGTTCTTC
TRBJ2-1,-,few,TRBV20-1,CSASSGREQFF,TGCAGTGCTAGTTCCGGACGCGAGCAGTTCTTC
TRBJ2-3,-,-,TRBV6-1,CASSEVGGTRTDTQYF,TGTGCCAGCAGTGAAGTTGGGGGGACACGCACAGATACGCAGTATTTT
TRBJ2-1,TRBD2,-,TRBV7-9,CASRTGLGTYNEQFF,TGTGCCAGCAGGACGGGACTAGGTACCTACAATGAGCAGTTCTTC
TRBJ2-5,TRBD1,few,TRBV6-1,CASSRGEPGGLTQYF,TGTGCCAGCAGCCGTGGTGAACCAGGGGGATTGACCCAGTACTTC
TRBJ2-1,-,few,TRBV12-3/TRBV12-4,CASSLRGTPAYNEQFF,TGTGCCAGCAGTTTAAGGGGGACACCAGCCTACAATGAGCAGTTCTTC
TRBJ2-5,-,-,TRBV12-3/TRBV12-4,CASMIFPQETQYF,TGTGCCAGCATGATCTTCCCACAAGAGACCCAGTACTTC
TRBJ2-4,TRBD2,-,TRBV10-2,CASSRGGRAMDIQYF,TGCGCCAGCAGTCGGGGCGGGAGGGCCATGGACATTCAGTACTTC
TRBJ2-1,TRBD2,few,TRBV28,CASRPGLAGVNEQFF,TGTGCCAGCCGACCGGGACTAGCGGGAGTGAATGAGCAGTTCTTC
TRBJ2-5,TRBD2,-,TRBV7-9,CASSDAGLAGAETQYF,TGTGCCAGCAGCGACGCCGGACTAGCGGGAGCTGAGACCCAGTACTTC
TRBJ2-5,TRBD2,few,TRBV28,CASKPPLAGGRGETQYF,TGTGCCAGCAAACCCCCACTAGCGGGAGGACGGGGGGAGACCCAGTACTTC
TRBJ1-5,TRBD1,few,TRBV2,CASKPQGGVNQPQHF,TGTGCCAGCAAACCACAGGGGGGAGTCAATCAGCCCCAGCATTTT
TRBJ2-1,TRBD2,few,TRBV11-2,CASSYLSGSNEQFF,TGTGCCAGCAGCTACCTTAGCGGGAGCAATGAGCAGTTCTTC
TRBJ2-1,TRBD2,many,TRBV6-2/TRBV6-3,CASSRLAGYSYNEQFF,TGTGCCAGCAGTCGACTAGCGGGATACTCCTACAATGAGCAGTTCTTC
TRBJ1-2,TRBD1,few,TRBV19,CASSAPTGQPKGSYTF,TGTGCCAGTAGTGCTCCAACGGGACAGCCCAAGGGTAGCTACACCTTC
TRBJ2-7,-,-,TRBV7-9,CASSARGPTGEQYF,TGTGCCAGCAGCGCTAGGGGACCCACAGGGGAGCAGTACTTC
TRBJ2-4,TRBD1,-,TRBV5-4,CASSLADRVEYF,TGTGCCAGCAGCTTGGCGGACAGGGTAGAGTACTTC
TRBJ1-5,-,-,TRBV15,CATSRARGEEGNQPQHF,TGTGCCACCAGCAGAGCCCGGGGAGAGGAAGGGAATCAGCCCCAGCATTTT
TRBJ2-7,TRBD2,-,TRBV4-3,CASSQGLAAVPYF,TGCGCCAGCAGCCAGGGACTAGCGGCTGTGCCGTACTTC
TRBJ2-3,TRBD2,-,TRBV6-4,CASSDLPSGYTDTQYF,TGTGCCAGCAGTGACTTGCCTAGCGGATACACAGATACGCAGTATTTT
TRBJ2-7,-,few,TRBV7-2,CASSLGRTGGGYEQYF,TGTGCCAGCAGCTTAGGTCGGACGGGTGGGGGCTACGAGCAGTACTTC
TRBJ2-7,-,-,TRBV7-2,CASSFRDNPLYEQYF,TGTGCCAGCAGCTTCAGGGACAACCCCCTCTACGAGCAGTACTTC